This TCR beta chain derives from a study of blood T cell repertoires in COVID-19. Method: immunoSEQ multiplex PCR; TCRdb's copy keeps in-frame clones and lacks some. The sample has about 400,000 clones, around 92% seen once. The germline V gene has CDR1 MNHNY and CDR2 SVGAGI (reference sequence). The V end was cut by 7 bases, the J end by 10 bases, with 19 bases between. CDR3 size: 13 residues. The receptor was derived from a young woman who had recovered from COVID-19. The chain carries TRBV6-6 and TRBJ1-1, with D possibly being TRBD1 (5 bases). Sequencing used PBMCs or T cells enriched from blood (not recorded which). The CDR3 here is CASITMDGGVAFF. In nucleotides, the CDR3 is TGTGCCAGCATTACCATGGATGGAGGGGTAGCTTTCTTT.